This paragraph reports one T cell receptor (beta chain). Germline lookup yields CDR1 KGHDR and CDR2 SFDVKD. The CDR3 contains 11 residues. V dropped 0 bases and J dropped 12 bases, with 5 bases sitting between them. The source of the sample is a study of blood T cells in healthy people across ages. PCR was performed a second time for roughly 7 to 11 cycles using a sample-barcoded 5' primer and a J-beta primer mix. Via MiXCR, TCRdb re-called the 5' RACE reads, giving one row per CDR3 protein. The repertoire holds fewer than 2 million distinct CDR3 sequences, with more than 35% as singletons. The V call is TRBV24-1, the J call TRBJ2-1; D uncertain. Sequencing was done on a sample of blood. The TCR sequence derives from a human donor in good health. The CDR3, as DNA: TGTGCCACCAGTGATTTGGTCGGGCAGTTCTTC. This gives the protein CATSDLVGQFF.